The entry below gives a single T cell receptor (beta chain) sequence along with its context. The antigen remains undetermined. This sample is drawn from a study of cytomegalovirus exposure and HLA in healthy donors. PCR involved 60 Vbeta and 13 Jbeta primers. Some clones are missing from TCRdb's copy, which holds only in-frame ones; the method was immunoSEQ multiplex PCR. This table holds approximately 97,000 clones, approximately 81% found once. Findings and limits, study-wide: Among the sequence variants, a highly shared cluster was likely an artifact of sequencing. Earlier analysis found most TCR beta V segments productive about 87% or about 30% of the time. Researchers reportedly found TCR beta sequences accurately predicted most subjects' HLA-A and HLA-B alleles.

CDR3 length: 13 residues. CDR1 SGHTA and CDR2 FQGNSA come from the germline V gene. V shed 1 base and J shed 2 bases, with 6 bases lying between them. The sequence was obtained from a male donor in good health and CMV-seropositive. This chain links TRBV7-2 with TRBJ2-7; a weak D match, TRBD1 (5 bases). The sample taken for sequencing was PBMCs. CDR3 amino acids: CASSLEGTYEQYF. CDR3 sequence (DNA): TGTGCCAGCAGCTTAGAGGGGACCTACGAGCAGTACTTC.